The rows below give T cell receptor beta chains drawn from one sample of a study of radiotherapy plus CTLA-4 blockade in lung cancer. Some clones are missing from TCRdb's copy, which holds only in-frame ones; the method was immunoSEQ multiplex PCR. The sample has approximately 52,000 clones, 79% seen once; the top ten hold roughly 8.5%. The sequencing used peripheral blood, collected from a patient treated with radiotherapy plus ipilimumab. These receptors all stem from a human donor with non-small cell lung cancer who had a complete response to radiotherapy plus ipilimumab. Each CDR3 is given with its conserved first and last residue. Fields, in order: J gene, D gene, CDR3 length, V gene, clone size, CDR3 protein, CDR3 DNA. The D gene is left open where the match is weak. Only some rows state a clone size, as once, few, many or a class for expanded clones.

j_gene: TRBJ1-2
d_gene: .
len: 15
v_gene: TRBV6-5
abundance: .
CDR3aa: CASRDYRELNYGYTF
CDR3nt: TGTGCCAGCAGAGACTACAGGGAGTTGAACTATGGCTACACCTTC

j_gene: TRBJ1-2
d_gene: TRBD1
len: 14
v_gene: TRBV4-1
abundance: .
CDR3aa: CASSHGGQGDGYTF
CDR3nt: TGCGCCAGCAGCCATGGAGGACAGGGGGATGGCTACACCTTC

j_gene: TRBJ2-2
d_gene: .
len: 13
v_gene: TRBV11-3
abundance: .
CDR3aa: CASSAVDTGELFF
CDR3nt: TGTGCCAGCAGCGCGGTCGACACCGGGGAGCTGTTTTTT

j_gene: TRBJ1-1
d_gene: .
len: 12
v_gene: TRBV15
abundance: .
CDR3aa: CATSRGGGVAFF
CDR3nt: TGTGCCACCAGCAGAGGTGGAGGGGTAGCTTTCTTT

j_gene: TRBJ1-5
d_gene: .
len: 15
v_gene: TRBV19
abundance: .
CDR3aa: CASSIAARSNQPQHF
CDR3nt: TGTGCCAGTAGTATAGCCGCCCGGTCTAATCAGCCCCAGCATTTT

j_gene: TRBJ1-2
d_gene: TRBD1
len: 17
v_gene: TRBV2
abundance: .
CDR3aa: CASSEEQGAQPPWGYTF
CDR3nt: TGTGCCAGCAGTGAAGAGCAGGGGGCGCAACCACCATGGGGCTACACCTTC

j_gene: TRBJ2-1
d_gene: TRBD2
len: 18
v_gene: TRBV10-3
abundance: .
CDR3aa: CAISVGLAGLAQYNEQFF
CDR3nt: TGTGCCATCAGTGTAGGACTAGCGGGCCTCGCTCAATACAATGAGCAGTTCTTC

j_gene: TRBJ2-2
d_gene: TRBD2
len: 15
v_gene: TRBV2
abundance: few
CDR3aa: CASTGGAANTGELFF
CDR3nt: TGTGCCAGCACCGGGGGGGCCGCGAACACCGGGGAGCTGTTTTTT

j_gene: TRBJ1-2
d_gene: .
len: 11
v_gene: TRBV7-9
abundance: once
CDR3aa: CASSFLDGYTF
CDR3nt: TGTGCCAGCAGCTTTTTAGATGGCTACACCTTC

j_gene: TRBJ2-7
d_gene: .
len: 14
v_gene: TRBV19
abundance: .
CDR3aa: CASSHTGRGYEQYF
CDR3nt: TGTGCCAGTAGTCACACCGGGAGAGGCTACGAGCAGTACTTC

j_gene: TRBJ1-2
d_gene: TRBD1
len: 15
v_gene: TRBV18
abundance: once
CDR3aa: CASSPGQGSTYGYTF
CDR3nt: TGTGCCAGCTCACCCGGACAGGGGAGTACCTATGGCTACACCTTC

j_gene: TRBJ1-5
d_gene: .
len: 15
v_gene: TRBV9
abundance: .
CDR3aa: CASGAGGVSNQPQHF
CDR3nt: TGTGCCAGCGGGGCTGGGGGGGTAAGCAATCAGCCCCAGCATTTT

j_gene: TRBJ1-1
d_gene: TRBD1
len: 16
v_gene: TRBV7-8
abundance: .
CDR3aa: CASTNGQAGGVTEAFF
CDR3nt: TGTGCCAGCACCAACGGACAGGCGGGAGGGGTGACTGAAGCTTTCTTT

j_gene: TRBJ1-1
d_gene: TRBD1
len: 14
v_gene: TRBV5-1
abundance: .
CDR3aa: CASSWTGGNTEAFF
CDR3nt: TGCGCCAGCAGCTGGACAGGGGGTAACACTGAAGCTTTCTTT

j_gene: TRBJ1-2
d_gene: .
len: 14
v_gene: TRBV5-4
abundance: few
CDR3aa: CASSLRGKEYGYTF
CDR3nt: TGTGCCAGCAGCTTGAGAGGCAAGGAATATGGCTACACCTTC

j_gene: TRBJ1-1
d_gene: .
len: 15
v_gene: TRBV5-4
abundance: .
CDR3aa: CASSLEETRGTEAFF
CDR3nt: TGTGCCAGCAGCTTGGAAGAGACCCGGGGTACTGAAGCTTTCTTT

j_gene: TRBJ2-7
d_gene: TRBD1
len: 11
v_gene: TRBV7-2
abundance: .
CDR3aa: CASSLGQGQYF
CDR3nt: TGTGCCAGCAGCTTGGGACAGGGACAGTACTTC

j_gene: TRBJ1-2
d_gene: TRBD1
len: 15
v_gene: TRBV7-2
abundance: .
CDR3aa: CASSFRRDRVGGYTF
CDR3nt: TGTGCCAGCAGCTTCCGACGGGACAGGGTCGGTGGCTACACCTTC

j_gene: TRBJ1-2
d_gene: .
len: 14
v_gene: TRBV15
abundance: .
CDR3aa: CATSRTTTSSGYTF
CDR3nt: TGTGCCACCAGCAGAACCACTACATCCTCTGGCTACACCTTC

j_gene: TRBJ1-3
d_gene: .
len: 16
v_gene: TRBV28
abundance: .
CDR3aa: CASSAPTSSSGNTIYF
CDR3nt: TGTGCCAGCAGTGCCCCGACTTCCAGCTCTGGAAACACCATATATTTT

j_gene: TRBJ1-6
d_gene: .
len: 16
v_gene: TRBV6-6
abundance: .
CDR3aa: CASSQSPGPEDSPLHF
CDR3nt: TGTGCCAGCAGTCAAAGCCCCGGCCCCGAGGATTCACCCCTCCACTTT

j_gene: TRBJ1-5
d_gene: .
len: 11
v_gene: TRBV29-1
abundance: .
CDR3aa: CSATWRGAQHF
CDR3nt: TGCAGCGCAACGTGGAGGGGAGCCCAGCATTTT

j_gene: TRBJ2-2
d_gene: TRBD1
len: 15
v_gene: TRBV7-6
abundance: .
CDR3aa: CASSLDRGHTGELFF
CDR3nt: TGTGCCAGCAGCTTAGACAGGGGGCACACCGGGGAGCTGTTTTTT

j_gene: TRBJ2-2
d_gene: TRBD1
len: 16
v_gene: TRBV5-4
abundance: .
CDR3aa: CASSSGTGVNTGELFF
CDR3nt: TGTGCCAGCAGCTCCGGGACAGGGGTGAACACCGGGGAGCTGTTTTTT

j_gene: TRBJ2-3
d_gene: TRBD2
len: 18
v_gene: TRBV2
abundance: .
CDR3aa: CASSERRSLAGAADTQYF
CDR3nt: TGTGCCAGCAGTGAAAGGCGAAGCCTAGCGGGAGCTGCAGATACGCAGTATTTT

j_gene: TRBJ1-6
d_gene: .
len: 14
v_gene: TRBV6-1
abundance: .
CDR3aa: CASSSGPYYSPLHF
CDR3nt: TGTGCCAGCAGCTCGGGTCCTTACTATTCACCCCTCCACTTT

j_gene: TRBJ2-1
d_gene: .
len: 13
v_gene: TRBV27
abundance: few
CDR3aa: CASKSYPYNEQFF
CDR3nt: TGTGCCAGCAAGAGCTATCCCTACAATGAGCAGTTCTTC

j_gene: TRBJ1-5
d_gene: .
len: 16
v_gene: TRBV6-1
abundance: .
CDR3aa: CASSETSSYSNQPQHF
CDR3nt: TGTGCCAGCAGTGAGACAAGTAGTTATAGCAATCAGCCCCAGCATTTT

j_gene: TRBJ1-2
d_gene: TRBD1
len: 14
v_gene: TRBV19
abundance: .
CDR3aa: CASTRDRGRSGYTF
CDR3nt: TGTGCCAGTACCAGGGACAGGGGGCGAAGTGGCTACACCTTC

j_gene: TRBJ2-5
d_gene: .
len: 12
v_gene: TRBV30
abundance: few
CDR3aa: CAWRSRGETQYF
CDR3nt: TGTGCCTGGAGGTCCCGAGGTGAGACCCAGTACTTC

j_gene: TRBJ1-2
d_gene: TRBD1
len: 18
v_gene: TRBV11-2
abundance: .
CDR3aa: CASSSVQGAIGGAYGYTF
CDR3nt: TGTGCCAGCAGCTCGGTACAGGGGGCGATTGGTGGTGCCTATGGCTACACCTTC

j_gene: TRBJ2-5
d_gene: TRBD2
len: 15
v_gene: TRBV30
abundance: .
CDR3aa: CAWSRERGGRKTQYF
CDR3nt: TGTGCCTGGAGTAGAGAGCGGGGGGGCCGGAAGACCCAGTACTTC

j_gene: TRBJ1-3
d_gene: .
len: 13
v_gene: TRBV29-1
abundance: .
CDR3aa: CSVEGQSGNTIYF
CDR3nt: TGCAGCGTTGAAGGACAATCTGGAAACACCATATATTTT

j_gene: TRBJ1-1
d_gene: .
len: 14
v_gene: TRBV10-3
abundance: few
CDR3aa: CAISESRGYTEAFF
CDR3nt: TGTGCCATCAGTGAGTCGAGAGGGTACACTGAAGCTTTCTTT

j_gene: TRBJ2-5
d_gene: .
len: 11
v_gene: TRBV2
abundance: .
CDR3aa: CASSGEETQYF
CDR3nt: TGTGCCAGCAGTGGAGAGGAGACCCAGTACTTC

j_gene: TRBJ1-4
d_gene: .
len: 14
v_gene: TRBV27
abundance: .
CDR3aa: CASSSRGAHEKLFF
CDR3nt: TGTGCCAGCAGTTCCCGGGGGGCTCACGAAAAACTGTTTTTT

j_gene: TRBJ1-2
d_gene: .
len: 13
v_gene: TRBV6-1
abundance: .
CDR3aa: CASQYTGTSGYTF
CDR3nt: TGTGCCAGCCAATATACAGGGACGTCTGGCTACACCTTC

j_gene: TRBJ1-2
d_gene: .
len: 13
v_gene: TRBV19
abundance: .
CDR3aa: CASSRERNYGYTF
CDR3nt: TGTGCCAGTAGCCGGGAACGAAACTATGGCTACACCTTC

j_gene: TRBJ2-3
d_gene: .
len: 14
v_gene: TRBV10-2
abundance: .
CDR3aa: CASSESAGTDTQYF
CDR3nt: TGCGCCAGCAGTGAGTCGGCAGGCACAGATACGCAGTATTTT

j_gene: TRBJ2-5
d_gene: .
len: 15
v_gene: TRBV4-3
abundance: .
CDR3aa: CASSQVRAHQETQYF
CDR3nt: TGCGCCAGCAGCCAAGTAAGAGCCCACCAAGAGACCCAGTACTTC

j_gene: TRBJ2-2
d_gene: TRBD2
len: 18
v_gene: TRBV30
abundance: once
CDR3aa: CAWRRPGLAGAMGGELFF
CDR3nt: TGTGCCTGGAGGAGGCCCGGACTAGCGGGAGCGATGGGCGGGGAGCTGTTTTTT

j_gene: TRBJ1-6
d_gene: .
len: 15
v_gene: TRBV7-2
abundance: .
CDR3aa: CASKTQGRYNSPLHF
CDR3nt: TGTGCCAGCAAAACCCAGGGCAGATATAATTCACCCCTCCACTTT

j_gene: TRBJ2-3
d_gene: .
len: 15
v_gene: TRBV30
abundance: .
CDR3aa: CAWRDQRMWTDTQYF
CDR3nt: TGTGCCTGGAGAGACCAGAGGATGTGGACAGATACGCAGTATTTT

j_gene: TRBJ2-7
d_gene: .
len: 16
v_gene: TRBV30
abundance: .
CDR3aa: CAWSYPLLGRAYEQYF
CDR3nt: TGTGCCTGGAGTTACCCTTTGCTAGGGCGGGCCTACGAGCAGTACTTC

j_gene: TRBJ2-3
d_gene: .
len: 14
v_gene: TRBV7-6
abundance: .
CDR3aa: CASSQDTSTDTQYF
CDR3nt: TGTGCCAGCAGCCAGGACACAAGCACAGATACGCAGTATTTT

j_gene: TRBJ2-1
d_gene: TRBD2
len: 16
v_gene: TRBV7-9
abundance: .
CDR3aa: CASSLAPGLAGYEQFF
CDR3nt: TGTGCCAGCAGCTTAGCTCCGGGACTAGCGGGATATGAGCAGTTCTTC

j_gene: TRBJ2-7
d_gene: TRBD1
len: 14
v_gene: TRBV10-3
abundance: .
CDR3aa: CATKGQGPTYEQYF
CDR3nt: TGTGCCACCAAGGGACAGGGCCCAACCTACGAGCAGTACTTC

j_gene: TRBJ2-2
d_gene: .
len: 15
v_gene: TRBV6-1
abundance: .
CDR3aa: CASSEGSVHTGELFF
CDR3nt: TGTGCCAGCAGTGAAGGGTCAGTTCACACCGGGGAGCTGTTTTTT

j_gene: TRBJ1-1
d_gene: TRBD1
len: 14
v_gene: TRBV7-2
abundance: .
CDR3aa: CASSWQGEGTEAFF
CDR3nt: TGTGCCAGCAGCTGGCAGGGGGAAGGCACTGAAGCTTTCTTT

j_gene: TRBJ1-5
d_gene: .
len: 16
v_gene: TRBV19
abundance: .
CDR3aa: CASSMSDQGSNQPQHF
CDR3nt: TGTGCCAGTAGTATGAGCGATCAGGGTAGCAATCAGCCCCAGCATTTT

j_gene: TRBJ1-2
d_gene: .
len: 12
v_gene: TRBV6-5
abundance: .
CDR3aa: CASSSTGDGYTF
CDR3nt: TGTGCCAGCAGTTCGACAGGAGATGGCTACACCTTC

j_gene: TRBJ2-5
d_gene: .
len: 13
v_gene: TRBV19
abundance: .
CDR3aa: CASSIVQKETQYF
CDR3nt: TGTGCCAGTAGTATTGTACAGAAAGAGACCCAGTACTTC

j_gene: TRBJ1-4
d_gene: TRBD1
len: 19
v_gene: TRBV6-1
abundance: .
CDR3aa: CASSEATGSAGSANEKLFF
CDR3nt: TGTGCCAGCAGTGAAGCGACAGGGTCGGCGGGATCGGCTAATGAAAAACTGTTTTTT

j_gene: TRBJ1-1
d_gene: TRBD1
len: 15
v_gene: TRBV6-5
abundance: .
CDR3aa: CASSKPGQVNTEAFF
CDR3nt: TGTGCCAGCAGTAAGCCGGGACAGGTGAACACTGAAGCTTTCTTT

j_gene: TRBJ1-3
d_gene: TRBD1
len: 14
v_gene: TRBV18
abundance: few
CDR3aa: CASSPGTGADTIYF
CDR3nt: TGTGCCAGCTCGCCGGGGACAGGGGCGGACACCATATATTTT

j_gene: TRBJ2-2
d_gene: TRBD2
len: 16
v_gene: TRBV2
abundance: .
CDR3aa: CASSPSGRANTGELFF
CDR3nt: TGTGCCAGCAGTCCTAGCGGGAGGGCGAACACCGGGGAGCTGTTTTTT

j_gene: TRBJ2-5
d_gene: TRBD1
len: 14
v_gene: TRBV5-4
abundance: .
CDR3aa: CASSLGTGGETQYF
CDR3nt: TGTGCCAGCAGCTTGGGGACAGGGGGAGAGACCCAGTACTTC

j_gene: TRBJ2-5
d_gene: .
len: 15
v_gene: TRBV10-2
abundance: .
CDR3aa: CASSDRLAGSETQYF
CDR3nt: TGCGCCAGCAGTGATAGGCTAGCTGGAAGCGAGACCCAGTACTTC